One and the same sample provided the 29 T cell receptor beta chains below, sequenced in a study of blood T cell repertoires in COVID-19. The data were produced by immunoSEQ multiplex PCR, yet TCRdb's version contains in-frame clones alone and is incomplete. The profile covers about 310,000 clones, with about 90% appearing a single time and approximately 4% taken by the ten largest. Sequencing was done on a sample of PBMCs or T cells enriched from blood (not recorded which). The receptors shown here come from a woman aged 18 to 35 with acute COVID-19.

Written as DNA, the CDR3 is TGTGCCAGCAGCCAAGGGCAGTCCGATAGCAATCAGCCCCAGCATTTT. It specifies CASSQGQSDSNQPQHF. J is TRBJ1-5 and V is TRBV3-1 (or the pseudogene TRBV3-2), with D unclear. V gave up 1 base and J gave up 0 bases, with 10 bases separating them. CDR1 and CDR2 (germline): LGHDT, YNNKEL (reference sequence). The CDR3 runs 16 residues.

V gene TRBV6-1 combines with J gene TRBJ2-5, with 7 bases matching TRBD1. Germline V gene lookup returns CDR1 MNHNS and CDR2 SASEGT. The CDR3 is 14 residues long. Trimming cost V 0 bases and J 6 bases; bases outside gene matches: 4. The CDR3 is CASSEAGGLKTQYF. The CDR3 DNA reads as TGTGCCAGCAGTGAAGCAGGGGGCCTGAAGACCCAGTACTTC.

This clone was observed a single time. The CDR3: CASSPGHKETQYF. In nucleotides, the CDR3 is TGTGCCAGCAGTCCGGGACACAAAGAGACCCAGTACTTC. This rearrangement joins TRBV28 to TRBJ2-5, with a tentative D call TRBD1 (6 bases). Germline V gene data show CDR1 as MDHEN and CDR2 as SYDVKM. This CDR3 is built from 13 residues. The ends were cut back, 5 bases at V and 3 bases at J, with 10 bases in the middle.

V is TRBV9 and J is TRBJ1-2; 9 nucleotides match TRBD1. V lost 4 bases and J lost 1; bases outside the gene matches: 5. Germline CDR1 reads SGDLS; CDR2 reads YYNGEE. This CDR3 is built from 15 residues. The CDR3 region has the DNA TGTGCCAGCAGCCCCGGACAGGGGTATAACTATGGCTACACCTTC. Translating gives CASSPGQGYNYGYTF.

This chain joins TRBV27 and TRBJ2-7, with TRBD1 as a possible D gene (6 bases). The CDR3 is 14 residues long. Germline V gene lookup returns CDR1 MNHEY and CDR2 SMNVEV (reference sequence). The germline V and J ends were trimmed by 3 bases and 3 bases, with 12 bases remaining between them. CDR3 coding DNA: TGTGCCAGCAGTTTGACCAGGGGAGACTACGAGCAGTACTTC. Its translation: CASSLTRGDYEQYF.

In its sample, this clone was seen once. The V gene is TRBV6-6, the J gene TRBJ2-1; maybe TRBD2 (5 bases). The V end was cut by 4 bases, the J end by 1 base, with 8 bases between. Germline CDR1 reads MNHNY; CDR2 reads SVGAGI (reference sequence). CDR3 size: 14 residues. CDR3 residues: CASSLVASYNEQFF. DNA for the CDR3: TGTGCCAGCAGTTTGGTAGCGTCCTACAATGAGCAGTTCTTC.

The chain combines TRBV19 with TRBJ2-6; D not resolved. Germline loops: CDR1 LNHDA, CDR2 SQIVND (reference sequence). The length of the CDR3 is 16 residues. Trimming cost V 5 bases and J 0 bases, with 11 bases left between them. For the CDR3, the DNA is TGTGCCAGTAGTGTTAAAGTGCGCTCTGGGGCCAACGTCCTGACTTTC. Translation: CASSVKVRSGANVLTF. The variable domain in full, completed from reference TRBV19 and TRBJ2-6, reads DGGITQSPKYLFRKEGQNVTLSCEQNLNHDAMYWYRQDPGQGLRLIYYSQIVNDFQKGDIAEGYSVSREKKESFPLTVTSAQKNPTAFYLCASSVKVRSGANVLTFGAGSRLTVL.

The rearrangement links TRBV19 to TRBJ1-5, with TRBD1 as a possible D gene (6 bases). The CDR3 has 14 amino acids. Trimming took off 6 bases at V and 6 bases at J, with 15 bases between the two ends. Germline V gives CDR1 LNHDA, CDR2 SQIVND (reference sequence). The DNA of the CDR3 is TGTGCCAGTAGGCTACAGGGATCGGCTCAGCCCCAGCATTTT. Translating it yields CASRLQGSAQPQHF.

The chain joins TRBV11-2 to TRBJ1-1; possibly TRBD1 for D (5 bases). The V and J ends lost 5 bases and 0 bases respectively, with 10 bases between them. Germline V gives CDR1 SGHAT, CDR2 FQNNGV. The CDR3 totals 14 residues. The CDR3 reads CASSPDRMNTEAFF. The CDR3 DNA follows: TGTGCCAGCAGCCCAGACAGAATGAACACTGAAGCTTTCTTT. Based on the CDR3 plus reference TRBV11-2 and TRBJ1-1, the full variable domain is EAGVAQSPRYKIIEKRQSVAFWCNPISGHATLYWYQQILGQGPKLLIQFQNNGVVDDSQLPKDRFSAERLKGVDSTLKIQPAKLEDSAVYLCASSPDRMNTEAFFGQGTRLTVV.

This clone appeared once. This chain uses TRBV29-1 with TRBJ1-4; TRBD1 matches 7 bases. CDR1 is SQVTM and CDR2 is ANQGSEA in the germline V gene. J was trimmed by 0 bases and V by 5 bases; bases with no gene match: 9. This CDR3 comprises 16 residues. The CDR3, as DNA: TGCAGCGTTCAGGGGGGTGACGGTGCAACTAATGAAAAACTGTTTTTT. Translating gives CSVQGGDGATNEKLFF.

The CDR3 DNA sequence: TGTGCCAGCAGCCACGGTAGGCAGGCCGGCAATCAGCCCCAGCATTTT. This gives the protein CASSHGRQAGNQPQHF. The V call is TRBV6-6, the J call TRBJ1-5; D remains ambiguous. The CDR3 has 16 residues. Trimming removed 6 bases at V and 2 bases at J, with 17 bases between. In germline, CDR1 is MNHNY, CDR2 SVGAGI (reference sequence).

This rearrangement joins TRBV4-2 to TRBJ2-3; 8 bases align to TRBD1. J lost 4 bases, V lost 4 bases, and 4 bases had no gene match. The germline V gene has CDR1 LGHNA and CDR2 YNFKEQ. The CDR3 totals 14 residues. CDR3 amino acids: CASSLDRVSDTQYF. CDR3 in DNA: TGTGCCAGCAGCCTGGACAGGGTTTCAGATACGCAGTATTTT.

The chain employs TRBV5-1 and TRBJ1-2; possibly TRBD1 for D (6 bases). The CDR3 is 15 residues long. Germline loops: CDR1 SGHRS, CDR2 YFSETQ. Trimming removed 4 bases at V and 4 bases at J, with 17 bases between. The CDR3 bases are TGCGCCAGCAGCGTTGCTACAGGGAGTTCCTATGGCTACACCTTC. It yields the protein CASSVATGSSYGYTF.

The chain recombines TRBV11-2 with TRBJ2-7, with 9 nucleotides matching TRBD2. Germline trimming cut 4 bases from V and 0 bases from J; bases unmatched to any gene: 7. The CDR3 totals 16 residues. Germline-derived CDR1 and CDR2 are SGHAT and FQNNGV. The CDR3 DNA is TGTGCCAGCAGCTCCGGCGCTAGCGGGACCTCCTACGAGCAGTACTTC. Translated: CASSSGASGTSYEQYF.

The rearrangement links TRBV5-4 to TRBJ1-1; weak D call: TRBD1 (6 bases). Per the germline V gene, CDR1 is SGHNT and CDR2 is YYREEE (reference sequence). The V end lost 4 bases, the J end lost 4 bases, and 11 bases lay between the germline ends. This CDR3 has 13 amino acids. The CDR3 bases are TGTGCCAGCAGCGGCACAGGGAGCACTGAAGCTTTCTTT. Encoded protein: CASSGTGSTEAFF.

The chain has TRBV11-2 and TRBJ2-7; tentatively, D is TRBD2 (5 bases). CDR3 length equals 16 residues. CDR1 and CDR2 from the germline V gene are SGHAT and FQNNGV. Trimming cost V 2 bases and J 1 base, with 15 bases left between them. The CDR3 bases are TGTGCCAGCAGCTTACTGTCGGGGTACGGATCCTACGAGCAGTACTTC. Translation gives CASSLLSGYGSYEQYF.

A few counts support this clone. The J gene is TRBJ2-6, the V gene TRBV29-1, with D perhaps TRBD1 (6 bases). Germline CDR1 and CDR2: SQVTM and ANQGSEA. CDR3 length: 16 amino acids. V was shortened by 8 bases and J by 0 bases, with 17 bases between the two germline ends. In DNA form, the CDR3 reads TGCAGCTTCTCCCGGGACATCGACTCTGGGGCCAACGTCCTGACTTTC. Translating gives CSFSRDIDSGANVLTF.

The chain joins TRBV27 to TRBJ1-6; perhaps TRBD1 as D (6 bases). From germline, CDR1 is MNHEY and CDR2 SMNVEV (reference sequence). V lost 5 bases and J 2 bases, leaving 16 bases between the germline ends. The CDR3 runs 17 residues. CDR3 nucleotides: TGTGCCAGCAGTCTCGGCGGGGGCAGCGCCTATAATTCACCCCTCCACTTT. This codes for CASSLGGGSAYNSPLHF.

This clone showed up just a few times. CDR3 DNA: TGCGCCAGCAGCTCTAGCGGGATCCCCTCCTACGAGCAGTACTTC. The encoded protein is CASSSSGIPSYEQYF. This rearrangement joins TRBV5-1 to TRBJ2-7, with 9 bases identical to TRBD2. This CDR3 is 15 amino acids long. Germline V lookup: CDR1 SGHRS, CDR2 YFSETQ. Unmatched junction bases numbered 4, after V lost 3 bases and J lost 0 bases.

The chain couples TRBV20-1 to TRBJ2-7, with D maybe TRBD1 (6 bases). The V gene's germline CDR1 is DFQATT and CDR2 SNEGSKA (reference sequence). The V and J ends lost 3 bases and 0 bases respectively, with 12 bases between them. The CDR3 covers 14 residues. The CDR3 loop is CSASMAGVSYEQYF. In nucleotides, the CDR3 is TGCAGTGCTAGTATGGCAGGGGTCTCCTACGAGCAGTACTTC.

The chain uses TRBV5-6 and TRBJ2-4; 8 bases line up with TRBD2. The CDR3 loop spans 15 amino acids. V lost 3 bases, J lost 1 base, and 3 bases stayed unmatched. Looked up from germline, CDR1 is SGHDT and CDR2 is YYEEEE. The CDR3, as DNA: TGTGCCAGCAGCTCGAGCGGGGGTGCCAAAAACATTCAGTACTTC. It is translated as CASSSSGGAKNIQYF.

The gene calls are TRBV4-1 and TRBJ1-5; the D is unclear. CDR1 is MGHRA, CDR2 YSYEKL, per germline. V lost 3 bases and J 1 base, leaving 10 bases between the germline ends. CDR3 size: 15 residues. CDR3 loop: CASSHDRGSNQPQHF. The CDR3 DNA reads as TGCGCCAGCAGCCACGATCGAGGAAGCAATCAGCCCCAGCATTTT.

This clone showed up just a few times. The chain couples TRBV29-1 to TRBJ1-1, with D tentatively TRBD1 (5 bases). Trimming left V 6 bases short and J 5 bases short, with 13 bases between. Germline V gene data show CDR1 as SQVTM and CDR2 as ANQGSEA. The CDR3 is made up of 12 amino acids. CDR3 bases: TGCAGCGTAAGGGGCCTATGGACTGAAGCTTTCTTT. Its translation is CSVRGLWTEAFF.

The rearrangement joins TRBV9 to TRBJ2-1, with 9 bases lining up with TRBD2. The CDR3 runs 18 residues. Germline V gene data show CDR1 as SGDLS and CDR2 as YYNGEE. The V gene end was trimmed by 3 bases and the J gene end by 6 bases; junction bases not matched to a gene: 16. In DNA, the CDR3 is TGTGCCAGCAGCGAGACCCGGGGTTTAGCGGGGGCAACCAATGAGCAGTTCTTC. Protein product: CASSETRGLAGATNEQFF.

This clone was found once. This chain joins TRBV6-5 and TRBJ1-4; D is perhaps TRBD1 (5 bases). Trimming removed 0 bases at V and 3 bases at J, with 8 bases between. This CDR3 comprises 15 residues. The germline gives CDR1 MNHEY, CDR2 SVGAGI. The CDR3, as DNA: TGTGCCAGCAGTTACTCACGGGACTCTAATGAAAAACTGTTTTTT. It is translated as CASSYSRDSNEKLFF.

The chain links TRBV9 to TRBJ1-1, with 10 bases fitting TRBD1. Germline V gene lookup returns CDR1 SGDLS and CDR2 YYNGEE. CDR3 length: 17 amino acids. The V and J ends lost 1 base and 1 base, in that order; junction bases with no gene match: 7. CDR3 sequence: CASSVSDRGPGNTEAFF. The CDR3 bases are TGTGCCAGCAGCGTATCAGACAGGGGGCCTGGGAACACTGAAGCTTTCTTT.

V usage is TRBV24-1 and J usage is TRBJ1-5, with 8 bases fitting TRBD1. The CDR3 loop spans 16 amino acids. Germline CDR1 and CDR2: KGHDR and SFDVKD. J was trimmed by 5 bases and V by 4 bases; bases with no gene match: 9. The CDR3 here is CATSDQTGAVDQPQHF. The DNA for the CDR3 is TGTGCCACCAGTGACCAGACAGGGGCGGTTGATCAGCCCCAGCATTTT.

The genes are TRBV6-1 and TRBJ2-2; TRBD1 matches at 7 bases. Germline-derived CDR1 and CDR2 are MNHNS and SASEGT. This CDR3 spans 15 amino acids. V trimming: 2 bases; J trimming: 2 bases; junction bases outside the gene matches: 2. The CDR3 coding sequence is TGTGCCAGCAGTGAAAGGGGGCTTAACACCGGGGAGCTGTTTTTT. Amino acid sequence: CASSERGLNTGELFF.

V and J are TRBV7-3 and TRBJ1-3; 9 bases match TRBD1. The CDR3 has 15 amino acids. J gave up 1 base and V 4 bases, and 2 bases lay outside the gene matches. The V gene's germline CDR1 is SGHTA and CDR2 FQGTGA. CDR3 in DNA: TGTGCCAGCAGCTCCGGACAGGGGTCTGGAAACACCATATATTTT. Protein sequence: CASSSGQGSGNTIYF.